These 16 T cell receptor beta chains came from one sample sequenced in a study of T cell responses to AZD1222 COVID-19 vaccine. This table comes from immunoSEQ multiplex PCR, and its TCRdb copy is limited to in-frame clones, with some not included. The sample includes 130,000 or so clones, roughly 87% of them seen just once. Material: peripheral blood, obtained 28 days after the second AZD1222 dose. These receptors all stem from an adult who received the AZD1222 COVID-19 vaccine.

The V and J genes are TRBV7-6 and TRBJ1-3; 8 bases are a match to TRBD1. Per the germline V gene, CDR1 is SGHVS and CDR2 is FNYEAQ. This CDR3 is built from 17 residues. The V gene end was trimmed by 1 base and the J gene end by 2 bases; junction bases not matched to a gene: 7. This chain's CDR3 is CASSLGAQGAAGNTIYF. CDR3 nucleotides: TGTGCCAGCAGCTTAGGTGCGCAGGGGGCTGCTGGAAACACCATATATTTT.

The V call is TRBV11-2, the J call TRBJ1-2; 9 bases align to TRBD1. The V and J ends lost 3 bases and 4 bases, in that order; junction bases with no gene match: 3. Looked up from germline, CDR1 is SGHAT and CDR2 is FQNNGV. The CDR3 has 14 residues. CDR3 loop: CASSFSDRGYGYTF. The CDR3 DNA reads as TGTGCCAGCAGCTTCTCGGACAGGGGCTATGGCTACACCTTC.

The chain uses TRBV7-9 and TRBJ2-1, with TRBD2 as a possible D gene (5 bases). The germline V and J ends were trimmed by 6 bases and 3 bases, with 18 bases remaining between them. This CDR3 has 16 amino acids. Looked up from germline, CDR1 is SEHNR and CDR2 is FQNEAQ (reference sequence). The CDR3 spells CASRSRGSSFYNEQFF. In DNA, the CDR3 is TGTGCCAGCAGATCCCGGGGATCAAGCTTCTACAATGAGCAGTTCTTC.

This sequence joins TRBV4-3 and TRBJ2-7, with 7 bases fitting TRBD1. J gave up 0 bases and V 6 bases, and 5 bases lay outside the gene matches. The CDR3 is made up of 14 amino acids. Germline lookup yields CDR1 LGHNA and CDR2 YSLEER. The CDR3 here is CASRSGQSSYEQYF. The CDR3 DNA is TGCGCCAGCAGATCGGGACAGAGCTCCTACGAGCAGTACTTC.

V is TRBV5-4 and J is TRBJ2-3, with 9 bases that match TRBD1. Looked up from germline, CDR1 is SGHNT and CDR2 is YYREEE (reference sequence). V shed 4 bases and J 5 bases; nucleotides not matched to a gene: 8. This CDR3 is 15 amino acids long. CDR3 sequence reads: CASSPNRGPGDTQYF. The CDR3 nucleotides are TGTGCCAGCAGCCCAAACAGGGGGCCGGGAGATACGCAGTATTTT. Complete variable domain (other parts from reference TRBV5-4 and TRBJ2-3): ETGVTQSPTHLIKTRGQQVTLRCSSQSGHNTVSWYQQALGQGPQFIFQYYREEENGRGNFPPRFSGLQFPNYSSELNVNALELDDSALYLCASSPNRGPGDTQYFGPGTRLTVL.

The V gene is TRBV5-1, the J gene TRBJ2-1; 9 nucleotides align to TRBD2. Germline V lookup: CDR1 SGHRS, CDR2 YFSETQ. The CDR3 extends over 15 amino acids. V lost 3 bases to trimming and J lost 7 bases; unmatched junction nucleotides: 8. CDR3 bases: TGCGCCAGCAGCTCGGGACTAGCCCTGATTAATGAGCAGTTCTTC. Protein product: CASSSGLALINEQFF.

As DNA, the CDR3 is TGTGCCAGCAGCCTCCGGGACAGGGGAGGAGAGACCCAGTACTTC. The encoded protein is CASSLRDRGGETQYF. This rearrangement joins TRBV7-9 to TRBJ2-5; 10 positions agree with TRBD1. Germline CDR1 and CDR2: SEHNR and FQNEAQ (reference sequence). The trim removed 5 bases at V and 4 bases at J, leaving 7 bases unmatched. The CDR3 runs to 15 residues.

This clone has a handful of counts. This specimen includes other DNA sequences encoding the same CDR3. This rearrangement joins TRBV9 to TRBJ1-5, with 7 positions matching TRBD1. V was clipped by 4 bases and J by 7 bases; unmatched bases: 11. Germline assignment: CDR1 SGDLS and CDR2 YYNGEE. This CDR3 spans 15 amino acids. CDR3: CASSPSTGTGQPQHF. For the CDR3, the DNA is TGTGCCAGCAGCCCCTCGACAGGGACGGGACAGCCCCAGCATTTT.

The V call is TRBV5-1, the J call TRBJ1-4; D gene unclear. This CDR3 contains 14 residues. CDR1 SGHRS and CDR2 YFSETQ come from the germline V gene. The V gene lost 2 bases and the J gene lost 0 bases, with 5 bases spanning the gap. CDR3 protein: CASSFQPTNEKLFF. The CDR3, as DNA: TGCGCCAGCAGCTTCCAGCCAACTAATGAAAAACTGTTTTTT.

The chain employs TRBV4-2 and TRBJ2-1; D unresolved. Germline V lookup: CDR1 LGHNA, CDR2 YNFKEQ. This CDR3 has 16 amino acids. V lost 2 bases to trimming and J lost 0 bases, with 11 bases between them. For the CDR3, the DNA is TGTGCCAGCAGCCAACGGGCCGCACTCTCCTACAATGAGCAGTTCTTC. Protein sequence: CASSQRAALSYNEQFF.

The CDR3 DNA is TGTGCCAGCAGGCACACAGGCACCGGGGAGCTGTTTTTT. Its translation is CASRHTGTGELFF. The rearrangement uses TRBV28 and TRBJ2-2, with D perhaps matching TRBD1 (5 bases). The CDR3 is 13 residues long. CDR1 is MDHEN and CDR2 is SYDVKM in the germline V gene. Trimming took 6 bases from V and 4 from J, leaving 9 bases between them.

The V gene is TRBV18, the J gene TRBJ1-2; D uncertain. The CDR3 length is 14 residues. V was clipped by 4 bases and J by 5 bases, with 14 bases between them. CDR1 is KGHSH and CDR2 is LQKENI in the germline V gene. The CDR3 nucleotides read TGTGCCAGCTCACAGGGTGAAGGACTATATGGCTACACCTTC. As protein: CASSQGEGLYGYTF.

This clone was seen a single time. The chain joins TRBV12-5 to TRBJ2-1, with 11 bases fitting TRBD2. With 2 bases clipped from V and 2 bases from J, the junction kept 5 bases outside the gene matches. CDR1 is LGHNT, CDR2 FRNRAP, per germline. The CDR3 loop spans 17 amino acids. The CDR3 nucleotides are TGTGCTAGTGGTTTGCCCGATAGCGGGAGGGCCTACAATGAGCAGTTCTTC. Protein product: CASGLPDSGRAYNEQFF.

This sequence joins TRBV6-6 and TRBJ1-2; D possibly corresponds to TRBD1 (5 bases). CDR3 length: 14 residues. Germline V gene lookup returns CDR1 MNHNY and CDR2 SVGAGI (reference sequence). V lost 3 bases and J 1 base, leaving 9 bases between the germline ends. The CDR3 DNA follows: TGTGCCAGCAGTTATGGGGGATATAACTATGGCTACACCTTC. Its protein is CASSYGGYNYGYTF.

This clone was observed once. V usage is TRBV7-9 and J usage is TRBJ1-1; possible D gene TRBD1, 5 bases. This CDR3 is built from 14 residues. The V end lost 0 bases, the J end lost 8 bases, and 13 bases lay between the germline ends. The germline CDR1 and CDR2 sequences are SEHNR and FQNEAQ (reference sequence). CDR3 sequence reads: CASSLALTGLEAFF. The CDR3 DNA reads TGTGCCAGCAGCTTAGCGCTCACGGGGCTGGAAGCTTTCTTT.

The V gene is TRBV6-5, the J gene TRBJ1-2, with unresolved D. Germline CDR1 is MNHEY and CDR2 is SVGAGI. Trimming took off 2 bases at V and 7 bases at J, with 20 bases between the two ends. The CDR3 covers 16 residues. The CDR3 region is CASSYRSYGGFGGYTF. CDR3 in DNA: TGTGCCAGCAGTTACCGGTCGTATGGAGGGTTCGGTGGCTACACCTTC.